This paragraph covers one T cell receptor (beta chain) sequence. In terms of age and location, participants ranged from about 18 to 89 years and lived in under 30 US areas. Participants' own reports of clinical history determined their cohort assignment. Measured with immunoSEQ multiplex PCR; TCRdb has only the in-frame clones, and not every one. The sample shows around 180,000 clones, 86% of them seen only once. The data stem from a study of blood T cell repertoires in COVID-19. Study summary: From the United States, Italy and Spain came samples of acute and convalescent COVID-19. T cells, B-cell-depleted T cells, or PBMCs provided the cDNA or gDNA that served as material.

Germline V gene lookup returns CDR1 MNHEY and CDR2 SMNVEV (reference sequence). Trimming removed 6 bases at V and 3 bases at J, with 15 bases between. The CDR3 has 14 residues. The TCR comes from a woman aged 25 to 45 who had recovered from COVID-19. The source material was PBMCs or T cells enriched from blood (not recorded which). The rearrangement uses TRBV27 and TRBJ2-7, with a weak D call TRBD2 (6 bases). The CDR3 is CASRPTGTFYEQYF. The CDR3 DNA is TGTGCCAGCAGACCCACCGGGACTTTCTACGAGCAGTACTTC.